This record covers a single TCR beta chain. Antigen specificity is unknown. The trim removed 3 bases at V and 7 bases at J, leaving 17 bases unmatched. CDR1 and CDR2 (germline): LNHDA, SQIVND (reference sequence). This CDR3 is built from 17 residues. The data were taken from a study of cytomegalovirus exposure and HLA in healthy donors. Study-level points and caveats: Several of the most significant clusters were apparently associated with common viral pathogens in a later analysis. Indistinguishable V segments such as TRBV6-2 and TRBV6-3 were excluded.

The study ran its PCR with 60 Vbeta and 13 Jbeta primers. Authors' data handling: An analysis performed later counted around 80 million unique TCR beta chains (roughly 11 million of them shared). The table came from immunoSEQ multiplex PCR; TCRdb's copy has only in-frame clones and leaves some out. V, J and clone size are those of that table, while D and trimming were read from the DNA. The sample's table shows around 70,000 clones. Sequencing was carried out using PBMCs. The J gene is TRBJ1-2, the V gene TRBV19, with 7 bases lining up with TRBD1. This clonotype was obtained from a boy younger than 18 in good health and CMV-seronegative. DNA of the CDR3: TGTGCCAGTAGTATCGGGTACAGAGCTGAGGGGGCGATTGGCTACACCTTC. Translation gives CASSIGYRAEGAIGYTF.